These 18 T cell receptor beta chains originate from one sample sequenced in a study of cytomegalovirus exposure and HLA in healthy donors. The PCR made use of 60 Vbeta and 13 Jbeta primers. Data came from immunoSEQ multiplex PCR; TCRdb stores just in-frame clones and leaves some out. The profile shows 130,000 or so clones, roughly 8.6% of them singletons. Material: PBMCs. The receptor source for this set is a woman aged 40-49 years in good health and CMV-seropositive.

This clone was found a few times. This chain connects TRBV5-1 to TRBJ1-3; 8 nucleotides align to TRBD1. The V segment lost 2 bases and the J segment 4 bases; nucleotides outside the gene matches: 2. There are 14 residues in the CDR3. Germline V gives CDR1 SGHRS, CDR2 YFSETQ. The CDR3 DNA reads TGCGCCAGCAGCTTATGGACAGGGGGAAACACCATATATTTT. It specifies CASSLWTGGNTIYF.

This clone came up a few times. The V call is TRBV7-2, the J call TRBJ1-1; TRBD1 aligns across 7 bases. V was clipped by 1 base and J by 1 base; unmatched bases: 3. Germline CDR1 and CDR2: SGHTA and FQGNSA. CDR3 length: 15 residues. The CDR3 DNA is TGTGCCAGCAGCTTAGTCGGGACAGCGAACACTGAAGCTTTCTTT. It specifies CASSLVGTANTEAFF.

The chain uses TRBV28 and TRBJ2-7, with 11 positions matching TRBD1. The CDR3 loop spans 12 amino acids. Trimming removed 8 bases from V and 4 bases from J; junction bases left unmatched: 1. Germline V CDR1 and CDR2: MDHEN, SYDVKM. CDR3 DNA sequence: TGTGCCAGCGGGACAGGGGGTTACGAGCAGTACTTC. Encoded protein: CASGTGGYEQYF.

The J gene is TRBJ2-3, the V gene TRBV6-1; 12 bases map to TRBD2. Trimming took 4 bases from V and 5 from J; bases not matched to a gene: 7. Per germline, CDR1 MNHNS and CDR2 SASEGT. The CDR3 covers 16 residues. CDR3 residues: CASSVLAGGSEDTQYF. CDR3 nucleotide sequence: TGTGCCAGCAGTGTACTAGCGGGGGGAAGTGAAGATACGCAGTATTTT.

In this sample, this clone turned up a few times. This chain joins TRBV5-1 and TRBJ1-1, with a weak D call TRBD1 (5 bases). The V end lost 3 bases, the J end lost 8 bases, and 14 bases lay between the germline ends. The CDR3 extends over 13 amino acids. Looked up from germline, CDR1 is SGHRS and CDR2 is YFSETQ. The CDR3 loop reads CASSSTGTPEAFF. CDR3 in DNA: TGCGCCAGCAGCTCTACCGGGACTCCAGAAGCTTTCTTT.

The chain has TRBV6-5 and TRBJ2-7; no firm D call. Germline lookup yields CDR1 MNHEY and CDR2 SVGAGI. Trimming stripped 7 bases from V and 9 bases from J, with 13 bases between. The CDR3 runs to 11 residues. CDR3 protein: CASTFHERQYF. DNA for the CDR3: TGTGCCAGCACATTCCACGAGCGGCAGTACTTC.

The genes are TRBV5-1 and TRBJ1-2, with 7 bases identical to TRBD1. Germline lookup yields CDR1 SGHRS and CDR2 YFSETQ. J was trimmed by 0 bases and V by 3 bases; bases with no gene match: 2. The CDR3 loop spans 14 amino acids. The CDR3 spells CASSWDRTNYGYTF. The CDR3 DNA is TGCGCCAGCAGCTGGGACAGAACTAACTATGGCTACACCTTC.

The CDR3 loop is CASSIRTGYQPQHF. Here the CDR3 DNA reads TGTGCCAGTAGTATAAGGACAGGTTATCAGCCCCAGCATTTT. The genes are TRBV19 and TRBJ1-5; TRBD1 matches 7 bases. V lost 2 bases, J lost 5 bases, and 3 bases stayed unmatched. The CDR3 sequence is 14 residues long. Germline assignment: CDR1 LNHDA and CDR2 SQIVND (reference sequence).

The rearrangement joins TRBV5-1 to TRBJ1-3; D gene uncertain. CDR1 and CDR2 from the germline V gene are SGHRS and YFSETQ. V was clipped by 0 bases and J by 5 bases, with 6 bases between them. This CDR3 contains 13 residues. The CDR3 is CASSLGSRNTIYF. The CDR3, as DNA: TGCGCCAGCAGCTTGGGTAGCCGAAACACCATATATTTT.

This clone was observed a handful of times. The rearrangement joins TRBV28 to TRBJ1-2; perhaps TRBD1 as D (5 bases). CDR3 length equals 12 residues. Per germline, CDR1 MDHEN and CDR2 SYDVKM. Trimming left V 10 bases short and J 5 bases short, with 14 bases between. For the CDR3, the DNA is TGTGCCATCAATCACAGGTTGTATGGCTACACCTTC. As protein: CAINHRLYGYTF.

The chain employs TRBV5-1 and TRBJ1-6; D might be TRBD1 (5 bases). The length of the CDR3 is 13 residues. CDR1 SGHRS and CDR2 YFSETQ come from the germline V gene. The ends were cut back, 4 bases at V and 10 bases at J, with 12 bases in the middle. The CDR3 coding sequence is TGCGCCAGCAGCGAGGCGGGGGTCTCACCCCTCCACTTT. Encoded protein: CASSEAGVSPLHF.

This clone has only a few counts. The chain has TRBV18 and TRBJ1-2; no clear D gene. Trimming took off 2 bases at V and 5 bases at J, with 9 bases between the two ends. The CDR3 totals 13 residues. Per germline, CDR1 KGHSH and CDR2 LQKENI. CDR3 sequence: CASSPVGPYGYTF. The CDR3 coding sequence is TGTGCCAGCTCACCAGTCGGTCCTTATGGCTACACCTTC.

This clone was recorded a few times. The chain recombines TRBV7-9 with TRBJ1-3; perhaps TRBD1 as D (6 bases). Germline V CDR1 and CDR2: SEHNR, FQNEAQ (reference sequence). Deletions cut 7 bases from V and 4 bases from J, with 14 bases between. The length of the CDR3 is 14 residues. Written as DNA, the CDR3 is TGTGCCAGCAACAGGGTGGGGCAGGGAAACACCATATATTTT. Its protein is CASNRVGQGNTIYF.

The rearrangement joins TRBV19 to TRBJ2-2; D possibly corresponds to TRBD2 (5 bases). Trimming pared 6 bases from V and 5 bases from J, leaving 10 bases between. Germline V lookup: CDR1 LNHDA, CDR2 SQIVND (reference sequence). The CDR3 length is 13 residues. The CDR3 region has the DNA TGTGCCAGTAGCACCCCGGGGACCGGGGAGCTGTTTTTT. Its translation is CASSTPGTGELFF.

This clone was recorded a few times. The V gene is TRBV15, the J gene TRBJ2-7; D perhaps matches TRBD1 (6 bases). The V gene lost 3 bases and the J gene lost 0 bases, with 12 bases spanning the gap. The V gene's germline CDR1 is LNHNV and CDR2 YYDKDF (reference sequence). This CDR3 region has 15 residues. CDR3 DNA: TGTGCCACCAGCAGGTACTCGGACAGCTCCTACGAGCAGTACTTC. It specifies CATSRYSDSSYEQYF.

This clone was observed a few times. The chain combines TRBV6-1 with TRBJ1-2, with a weak D call TRBD1 (5 bases). Germline CDR1 reads MNHNS; CDR2 reads SASEGT. V was clipped by 4 bases and J by 4 bases, with 16 bases between them. The CDR3 loop spans 15 amino acids. The CDR3 region has the DNA TGTGCCAGCAGTGGGGAAGGGGTTTTGGGCTATGGCTACACCTTC. Its translation is CASSGEGVLGYGYTF.

V and J are TRBV19 and TRBJ1-5; TRBD1 is a possible D gene (6 bases). This CDR3 region has 15 residues. Per the germline V gene, CDR1 is LNHDA and CDR2 is SQIVND (reference sequence). V was clipped by 3 bases and J by 0 bases, with 9 bases between them. The chain's CDR3 is CASSITGYSNQPQHF. CDR3 DNA: TGTGCCAGTAGTATTACAGGGTATAGCAATCAGCCCCAGCATTTT.

The rearrangement links TRBV10-3 to TRBJ1-2; tentatively, D is TRBD1 (5 bases). V shed 3 bases and J shed 6 bases, with 14 bases lying between them. The germline CDR1 and CDR2 sequences are ENHRY and SYGVKD. This CDR3 has 14 amino acids. The DNA of the CDR3 is TGTGCCATCAGTGATCCGCAGGGAGGGAATGGCTACACCTTC. It translates to CAISDPQGGNGYTF.